This T cell receptor (beta chain) was captured by sequencing in a study of cytomegalovirus exposure and HLA in healthy donors. Study-wide findings and caveats: One variant, a missense change in DCLRE1C, was linked in a later analysis to TCR beta V- and J-gene trimming. The dataset shows that most TCR sequences were rare, while some public TCRs occurred in many donors.

This clone was counted only a few times. Its antigen is as yet unknown. Germline assignment: CDR1 MDHEN and CDR2 SYDVKM. Trimming left V 4 bases short and J 4 bases short, with 5 bases between. The CDR3 length is 12 residues. PCR involved 60 Vbeta and 13 Jbeta primers. This table comes from immunoSEQ multiplex PCR, and its TCRdb copy is limited to in-frame clones, with some not included. This sample has around 70,000 clones; around two thirds occur once, and the top ten carry more than 9.5%. This TCR was recovered from a human donor in good health. The sequenced sample was PBMCs. The gene calls are TRBV28 and TRBJ1-3; D is unresolved. The CDR3 is CASSSQGNTIYF. As DNA, the CDR3 is TGTGCCAGCAGTTCCCAAGGAAACACCATATATTTT.